One TCR beta chain is described in this entry. In the authors' methods: Counts of nucleated cells, estimated from reference gene primer amplification, were obtained. Profiling relied on immunoSEQ multiplex PCR, and the TCRdb table lists in-frame clones only, not all of them. V and J calls and clone size come straight from that table; D and trimming were deduced from the DNA. The repertoire holds tens of thousands of clones, with about four fifths as singletons. These data come from a study of blood T cell repertoires in COVID-19. Study-wide background: Specimens from acute and convalescent COVID-19 originated in the United States, Italy and Spain. PBMCs, B-cell-depleted T cells, or T cells provided the cDNA or gDNA that made up the material.

Per the germline V gene, CDR1 is SNHLY and CDR2 is FYNNEI. The CDR3 has 13 amino acids. Between the trimmed V and J ends, which lost 4 bases and 3 bases, there was a span of 9 bases. The clonotype originates from a woman in her seventies with acute or convalescent COVID-19. The chain combines TRBV2 with TRBJ1-1; the D is unclear. The sample comprised peripheral blood. This chain's CDR3 is CASSVSRDTEAFF. Here the CDR3 DNA reads TGTGCCAGCAGTGTAAGTCGGGACACTGAAGCTTTCTTT.